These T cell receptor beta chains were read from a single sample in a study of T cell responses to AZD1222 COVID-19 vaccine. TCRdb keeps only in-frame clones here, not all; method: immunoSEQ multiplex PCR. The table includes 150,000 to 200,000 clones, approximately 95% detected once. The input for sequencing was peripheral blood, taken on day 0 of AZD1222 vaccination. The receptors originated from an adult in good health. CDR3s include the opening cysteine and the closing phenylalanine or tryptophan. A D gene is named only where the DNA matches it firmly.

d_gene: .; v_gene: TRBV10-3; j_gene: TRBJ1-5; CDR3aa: CAINPTEDQPQHF; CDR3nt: TGTGCCATCAACCCGACGGAGGATCAGCCCCAGCATTTT
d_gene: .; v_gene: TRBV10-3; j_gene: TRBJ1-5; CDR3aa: CAISESAGRGWGQPQHF; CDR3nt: TGTGCCATCAGTGAGTCCGCGGGCAGGGGTTGGGGGCAGCCCCAGCATTTT
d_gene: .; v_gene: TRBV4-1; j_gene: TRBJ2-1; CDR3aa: CASSQARPYEQFF; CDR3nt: TGCGCCAGCAGCCAAGCTAGGCCTTATGAGCAGTTCTTC
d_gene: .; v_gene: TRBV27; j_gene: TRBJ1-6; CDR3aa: CASSLGTPHNSPLHF; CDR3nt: TGTGCCAGCAGCCTTGGGACACCTCATAATTCACCCCTCCACTTT
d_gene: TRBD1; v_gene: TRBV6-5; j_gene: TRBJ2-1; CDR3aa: CASSYSVGQGSNEQFF; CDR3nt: TGTGCCAGCAGTTACTCGGTAGGACAGGGGAGCAATGAGCAGTTCTTC
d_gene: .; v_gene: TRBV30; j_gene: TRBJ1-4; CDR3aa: CAWSTGLDEKLFF; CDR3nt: TGTGCCTGGAGCACAGGTTTGGACGAAAAACTGTTTTTT
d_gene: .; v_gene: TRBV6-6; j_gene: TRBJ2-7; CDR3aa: CASSRIRDEQYF; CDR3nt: TGTGCCAGCAGTCGTATCCGGGACGAGCAGTACTTC
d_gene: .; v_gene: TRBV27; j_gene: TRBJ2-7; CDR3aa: CASSLQGSHEQYF; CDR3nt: TGTGCCAGCAGTTTACAGGGTTCCCACGAGCAGTACTTC
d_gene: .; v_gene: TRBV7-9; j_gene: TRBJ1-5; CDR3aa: CASSSTIGAGDSNQPQHF; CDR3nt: TGTGCCAGCAGCTCAACAATCGGTGCAGGTGATAGCAATCAGCCCCAGCATTTT
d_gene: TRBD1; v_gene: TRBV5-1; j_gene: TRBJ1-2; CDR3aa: CASSLGTGGFSNYGYTF; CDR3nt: TGCGCCAGCAGCTTGGGGACAGGGGGGTTTTCCAACTATGGCTACACCTTC
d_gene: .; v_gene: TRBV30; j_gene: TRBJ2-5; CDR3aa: CAADAGGETQYF; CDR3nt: TGTGCCGCGGACGCCGGAGGGGAGACCCAGTACTTC
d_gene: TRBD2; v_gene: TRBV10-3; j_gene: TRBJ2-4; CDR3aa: CATGLDENIQYF; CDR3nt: TGTGCCACAGGACTAGACGAAAACATTCAGTACTTC
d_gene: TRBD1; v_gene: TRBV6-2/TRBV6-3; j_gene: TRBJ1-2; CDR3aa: CASSGTAYGYTF; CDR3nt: TGTGCCAGCAGTGGGACAGCCTATGGCTACACCTTC
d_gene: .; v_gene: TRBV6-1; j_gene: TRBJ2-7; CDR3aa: CASSEAASDYEQYF; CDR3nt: TGTGCCAGCAGTGAAGCGGCTAGCGACTACGAGCAGTACTTC
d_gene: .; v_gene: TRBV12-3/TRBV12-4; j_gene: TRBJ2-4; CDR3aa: CASRLAKNIQYF; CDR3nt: TGTGCCAGCCGACTAGCCAAAAACATTCAGTACTTC
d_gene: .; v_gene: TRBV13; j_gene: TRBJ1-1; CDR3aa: CASSLDSRGKGPEAFF; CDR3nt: TGTGCCAGCAGCTTAGATTCTCGGGGGAAAGGGCCTGAAGCTTTCTTT
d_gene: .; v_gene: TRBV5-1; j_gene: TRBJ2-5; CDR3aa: CASSLAEWAEGLWETQYF; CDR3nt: TGCGCCAGCAGCTTGGCCGAATGGGCTGAGGGTCTATGGGAGACCCAGTACTTC
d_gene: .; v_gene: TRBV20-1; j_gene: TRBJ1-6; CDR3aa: CSASKPGNSPLHF; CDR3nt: TGCAGTGCTAGTAAGCCAGGGAATTCACCCCTCCACTTT
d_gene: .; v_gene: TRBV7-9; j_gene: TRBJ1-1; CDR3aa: CASSLEGNTEAFF; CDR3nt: TGTGCCAGCAGCTTAGAGGGCAACACTGAAGCTTTCTTT
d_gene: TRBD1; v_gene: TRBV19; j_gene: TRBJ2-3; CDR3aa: CASSQDRARADTQYF; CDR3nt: TGTGCCAGTAGTCAGGACAGGGCCCGGGCAGATACGCAGTATTTT
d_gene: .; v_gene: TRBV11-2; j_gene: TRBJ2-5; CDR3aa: CASSLGSGVETQYF; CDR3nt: TGTGCCAGCAGCTTAGGTTCTGGGGTTGAGACCCAGTACTTC
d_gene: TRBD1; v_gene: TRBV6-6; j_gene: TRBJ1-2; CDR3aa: CASRGTAASYGYTF; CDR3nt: TGTGCCAGCAGGGGGACAGCAGCTTCCTATGGCTACACCTTC
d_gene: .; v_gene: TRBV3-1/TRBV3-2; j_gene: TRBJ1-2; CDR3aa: CASSQDSNGYTF; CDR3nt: TGTGCCAGCAGCCAAGATTCCAATGGCTACACCTTC
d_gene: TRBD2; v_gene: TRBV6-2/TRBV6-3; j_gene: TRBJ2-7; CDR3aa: CASSQVIGRGGNEQYF; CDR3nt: TGTGCCAGCAGCCAAGTTATAGGGAGGGGAGGCAACGAGCAGTACTTC
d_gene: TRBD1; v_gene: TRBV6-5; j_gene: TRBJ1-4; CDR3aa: CASSRSGTGKEKLFF; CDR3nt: TGTGCCAGCAGCCGATCCGGGACAGGGAAAGAAAAACTGTTTTTT
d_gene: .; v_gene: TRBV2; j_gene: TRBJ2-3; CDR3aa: CASTWLGTPDTQYF; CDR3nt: TGTGCCAGCACTTGGTTGGGCACCCCAGATACGCAGTATTTT
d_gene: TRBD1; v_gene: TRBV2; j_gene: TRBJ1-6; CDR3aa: CASSKRTGGNSPLHF; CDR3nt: TGTGCCAGCAGTAAAAGGACAGGGGGGAATTCACCCCTCCACTTT
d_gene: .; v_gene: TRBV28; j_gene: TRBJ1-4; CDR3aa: CASRTGANEKLFF; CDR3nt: TGTGCCAGCAGGACCGGGGCTAATGAAAAACTGTTTTTT
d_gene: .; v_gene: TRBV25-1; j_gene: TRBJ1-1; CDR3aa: CASSELTNTEAFF; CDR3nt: TGTGCCAGCAGTGAATTGACCAACACTGAAGCTTTCTTT
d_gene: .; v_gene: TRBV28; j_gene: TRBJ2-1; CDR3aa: CASSLSGVNEQFF; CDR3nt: TGTGCCAGCAGTTTATCTGGGGTAAATGAGCAGTTCTTC
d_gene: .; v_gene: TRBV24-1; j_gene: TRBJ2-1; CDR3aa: CATSDGSSSYNEQFF; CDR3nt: TGTGCCACCAGTGATGGATCTAGCTCCTACAATGAGCAGTTCTTC
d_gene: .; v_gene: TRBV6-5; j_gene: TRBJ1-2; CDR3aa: CASSTEGQIYGYTF; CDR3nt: TGTGCCAGCAGTACCGAGGGGCAGATATATGGCTACACCTTC
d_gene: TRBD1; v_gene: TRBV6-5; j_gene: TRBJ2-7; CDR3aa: CASSLGQGNGYEQYF; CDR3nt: TGTGCCAGCAGTCTAGGACAGGGGAACGGCTACGAGCAGTACTTC
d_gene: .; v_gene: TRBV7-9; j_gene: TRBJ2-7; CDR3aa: CASSEGGNTYEQYF; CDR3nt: TGTGCCAGCAGCGAAGGCGGGAATACCTACGAGCAGTACTTC
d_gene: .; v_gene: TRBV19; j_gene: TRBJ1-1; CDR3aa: CASKTGFGMNTEAFF; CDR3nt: TGTGCCAGTAAAACAGGGTTCGGGATGAACACTGAAGCTTTCTTT
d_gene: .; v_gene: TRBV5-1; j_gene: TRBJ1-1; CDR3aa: CASSLEAGVRPNTEAFF; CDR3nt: TGCGCCAGCAGCTTGGAGGCAGGGGTCAGGCCGAACACTGAAGCTTTCTTT
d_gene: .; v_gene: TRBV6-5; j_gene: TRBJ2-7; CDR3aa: CASTKDSYEQYF; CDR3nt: TGTGCCAGCACCAAGGACAGCTACGAGCAGTACTTC
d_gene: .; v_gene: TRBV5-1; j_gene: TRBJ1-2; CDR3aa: CASSLQQGSGYTF; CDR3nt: TGCGCCAGCAGCTTACAACAGGGCTCTGGCTACACCTTC
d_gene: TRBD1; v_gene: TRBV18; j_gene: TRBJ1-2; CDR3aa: CASSPGTGWADGYTF; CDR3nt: TGTGCCAGCTCACCTGGGACAGGGTGGGCTGATGGCTACACCTTC
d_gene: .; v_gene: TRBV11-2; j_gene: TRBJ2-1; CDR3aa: CASSFGPEGNEQFF; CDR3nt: TGTGCCAGCAGCTTCGGACCGGAAGGCAATGAGCAGTTCTTC
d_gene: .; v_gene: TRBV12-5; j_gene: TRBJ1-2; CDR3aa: CASGLQTGNYGYTF; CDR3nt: TGTGCTAGTGGTTTGCAGACAGGCAACTATGGCTACACCTTC
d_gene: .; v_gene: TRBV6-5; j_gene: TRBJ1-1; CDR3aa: CASSYSQEGTEAFF; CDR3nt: TGTGCCAGCAGTTACTCTCAAGAGGGCACTGAAGCTTTCTTT
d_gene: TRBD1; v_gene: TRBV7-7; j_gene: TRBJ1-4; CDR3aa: CASSLGQGRNEKLFF; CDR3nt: TGTGCCAGCAGCTTAGGACAGGGAAGGAATGAAAAACTGTTTTTT
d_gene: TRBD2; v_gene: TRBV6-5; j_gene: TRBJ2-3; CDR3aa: CASSSGGTDTQYF; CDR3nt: TGTGCCAGCAGTAGCGGGGGCACAGATACGCAGTATTTT